A single sample gave rise to the 19 T cell receptor beta chains below, sequenced in a study of beta chain features in type 1 diabetes. General study findings and limits: Researchers report that Type 1 diabetes patients had moderately but significantly shorter TCRB CDR3s across all four CD4+ subsets.

These receptors have no known antigen. Reverse transcribing all isolated RNA meant expressed TCRB transcripts were sequenced. Some clones are missing from TCRdb's copy, which holds only in-frame ones; the method was immunoSEQ multiplex PCR. The table records a few hundred thousand clones, roughly 16% of them present only once. The specimen sequenced was naive CD4+ T cells from blood. Receptor source: a young man with type 1 diabetes.

The V gene is TRBV7-2, the J gene TRBJ2-3; no reliable D call. Trimming took 5 bases from V and 5 from J, leaving 11 bases between them. CDR1 is SGHTA, CDR2 FQGNSA, per germline. CDR3 length equals 13 residues. CDR3 loop: CASSPHSRDTQYF. CDR3 nucleotides: TGTGCCAGCAGCCCCCACTCGAGAGATACGCAGTATTTT. Filled out from reference TRBV7-2 and TRBJ2-3, the complete variable domain reads GAGVSQSPSNKVTEKGKDVELRCDPISGHTALYWYRQSLGQGLEFLIYFQGNSAPDKSGLPSDRFSAERTGGSVSTLTIQRTQQEDSAVYLCASSPHSRDTQYFGPGTRLTVL.

The chain has TRBV29-1 and TRBJ2-1; the match to TRBD2 covers 10 bases. The CDR3 contains 14 residues. The junction had 7 bases not matched to a gene; V was cut back by 6 bases and J by 5 bases. Germline-derived CDR1 and CDR2 are SQVTM and ANQGSEA. This CDR3 reads CSVGSGRAHNEQFF. The DNA for the CDR3 is TGCAGCGTCGGAAGCGGGAGGGCCCACAATGAGCAGTTCTTC.

J is TRBJ1-1 and V is TRBV18, with no clear D. V lost 4 bases and J lost 6, with 6 bases in between. CDR3 length: 11 amino acids. Germline assignment: CDR1 KGHSH and CDR2 LQKENI. DNA of the CDR3: TGTGCCAGCTCACAACGAGCTGAAGCTTTCTTT. Its translation: CASSQRAEAFF.

V usage is TRBV29-1 and J usage is TRBJ2-5, with 9 bases that match TRBD2. The CDR3 extends over 15 amino acids. The germline CDR1 and CDR2 sequences are SQVTM and ANQGSEA. The ends lost 6 bases at V and 0 bases at J; junction bases unmatched: 8. The CDR3 loop reads CSVRAGTSYQETQYF. In DNA, the CDR3 is TGCAGCGTGAGGGCCGGGACTAGCTACCAAGAGACCCAGTACTTC.

This clone was counted only a few times. The rearrangement links TRBV30 to TRBJ1-5; no clear D gene. This CDR3 region has 13 residues. Trimming removed 5 bases at V and 3 bases at J, with 11 bases between. Germline CDR1 is GTSNPN and CDR2 is SVGIG (reference sequence). The CDR3 bases are TGTGCCTGGGCGAACACAGACAATCAGCCCCAGCATTTT. It translates to CAWANTDNQPQHF.

The sample holds a few counts of this clone. The CDR3 DNA sequence: TGTGCCAGCAGCTTAGATCTGGGTCGGTACAATGAGCAGTTCTTC. It codes for CASSLDLGRYNEQFF. The V call is TRBV11-2, the J call TRBJ2-1; D uncertain. CDR3 size: 15 residues. The germline V gene encodes CDR1 SGHAT and CDR2 FQNNGV. The ends were cut back, 0 bases at V and 4 bases at J, with 10 bases in the middle. Full variable domain (rest looked up from reference TRBV11-2 and TRBJ2-1): EAGVAQSPRYKIIEKRQSVAFWCNPISGHATLYWYQQILGQGPKLLIQFQNNGVVDDSQLPKDRFSAERLKGVDSTLKIQPAKLEDSAVYLCASSLDLGRYNEQFFGPGTRLTVL.

This clone was observed a few times. The chain carries TRBV7-9 and TRBJ2-7, with 9 bases fitting TRBD1. CDR3 length equals 15 residues. Germline-derived CDR1 and CDR2 are SEHNR and FQNEAQ (reference sequence). Unmatched junction bases numbered 4, after V lost 3 bases and J lost 1 base. DNA of the CDR3: TGTGCCAGCAGCTTTATCGGGACAGGGTCCTACGAGCAGTACTTC. The encoded protein is CASSFIGTGSYEQYF.

CDR3 coding DNA: TGCAGTGCCTTTGAGACACAGGGGAGGGAGACCCAGTACTTC. This codes for CSAFETQGRETQYF. This chain connects TRBV29-1 to TRBJ2-5; TRBD1 is a possible D gene (7 bases). The CDR3 extends over 14 amino acids. Germline V CDR1 and CDR2: SQVTM, ANQGSEA.

A few counts support this clone. The J gene is TRBJ1-4, the V gene TRBV5-6, with D perhaps matching TRBD1 (5 bases). Germline V gives CDR1 SGHDT, CDR2 YYEEEE. The CDR3 is 14 amino acids. Deletions cut 1 base from V and 1 base from J, with 5 bases between. DNA for the CDR3: TGTGCCAGCAGCTTGCAGGGAACTAATGAAAAACTGTTTTTT. This codes for CASSLQGTNEKLFF.

V usage is TRBV11-2 and J usage is TRBJ2-1; 7 bases agree with TRBD2. V trimming: 4 bases; J trimming: 6 bases; junction bases outside the gene matches: 15. The CDR3 consists of 17 residues. Germline V lookup: CDR1 SGHAT, CDR2 FQNNGV. CDR3 residues: CASSSPLWASGVNEQFF. The CDR3, as DNA: TGTGCCAGCAGCTCGCCCCTGTGGGCTAGCGGAGTCAATGAGCAGTTCTTC.

J is TRBJ2-7 and V is TRBV28, with TRBD2 identical over 8 bases. The germline CDR1 and CDR2 sequences are MDHEN and SYDVKM. Trimming removed 7 bases from V and 1 base from J; junction bases left unmatched: 6. The CDR3 spans 14 residues. The CDR3 DNA reads TGTGCCAGCAATCAACTAGCGGTATCCTACGAGCAGTACTTC. It specifies CASNQLAVSYEQYF. The variable domain in full, completed from reference TRBV28 and TRBJ2-7, reads DVKVTQSSRYLVKRTGEKVFLECVQDMDHENMFWYRQDPGLGLRLIYFSYDVKMKEKGDIPEGYSVSREKKERFSLILESASTNQTSMYLCASNQLAVSYEQYFGPGTRLTVT.

V and J are TRBV9 and TRBJ2-5; 9 bases are shared with TRBD1. Trimming cost V 4 bases and J 5 bases; bases outside gene matches: 12. The CDR3 length is 16 residues. Germline loops: CDR1 SGDLS, CDR2 YYNGEE. CDR3 in amino acids: CASSSRLQGAGETQYF. Written as DNA, the CDR3 is TGTGCCAGCAGCTCAAGACTACAGGGGGCCGGGGAGACCCAGTACTTC.

This clone was found a few times. The rearrangement uses TRBV29-1 and TRBJ2-1; the D gene is possibly TRBD2 (7 bases). This CDR3 contains 12 residues. The ends were cut back, 8 bases at V and 4 bases at J, with 12 bases in the middle. Looked up from germline, CDR1 is SQVTM and CDR2 is ANQGSEA. The CDR3 here is CSPGGLYNEQFF. CDR3 in DNA: TGCAGCCCGGGGGGCCTATACAATGAGCAGTTCTTC.

This chain connects TRBV7-9 to TRBJ2-7, with 9 bases fitting TRBD1. V shed 0 bases and J 7 bases; nucleotides not matched to a gene: 7. Germline CDR1 reads SEHNR; CDR2 reads FQNEAQ (reference sequence). This CDR3 is built from 15 residues. The CDR3 loop is CASSLAYRGPREQYF. CDR3 DNA: TGTGCCAGCAGCTTAGCGTACAGGGGGCCTCGGGAGCAGTACTTC.

V and J are TRBV25-1 and TRBJ2-5; D possibly corresponds to TRBD1 (6 bases). The CDR3 contains 13 residues. V lost 3 bases to trimming and J lost 4 bases, with 9 bases between them. CDR1 and CDR2 (germline): MGHDK, SYGVNS. The CDR3 region is CASSDQGRETQYF. CDR3 DNA sequence: TGTGCCAGCAGTGACCAGGGGCGAGAGACCCAGTACTTC.

The V and J genes are TRBV6-1 and TRBJ2-7; unclear D gene. The CDR3 is 14 residues long. V was pared by 0 bases and J by 1 base, with 7 bases between. CDR1 is MNHNS and CDR2 is SASEGT in the germline V gene. CDR3 nucleotides: TGTGCCAGCAGTGAAGCGGGCAGATCCTACGAGCAGTACTTC. Translation: CASSEAGRSYEQYF.

This clone turned up a few times. The J gene is TRBJ2-1, the V gene TRBV19; 13 bases are shared with TRBD2. The junction had 8 bases not matched to a gene; V was cut back by 5 bases and J by 7 bases. The CDR3 extends over 16 amino acids. CDR1 is LNHDA, CDR2 SQIVND, per germline (reference sequence). This CDR3 is CASSPGGLAGNNEQFF. CDR3 nucleotides: TGTGCCAGTAGTCCCGGGGGACTAGCGGGAAATAATGAGCAGTTCTTC.

The CDR3 here is CASSLSRQSYGYTF. CDR3 bases: TGTGCCAGCAGTTTAAGTCGGCAGTCCTATGGCTACACCTTC. This chain connects TRBV27 to TRBJ1-2, with no clear D. Germline V lookup: CDR1 MNHEY, CDR2 SMNVEV (reference sequence). The CDR3 totals 14 residues. Trimming took off 2 bases at V and 4 bases at J, with 11 bases between the two ends.

V is TRBV7-2 and J is TRBJ2-5, with D maybe TRBD1 (6 bases). V was shortened by 5 bases and J by 1 base, with 14 bases between the two germline ends. Per the germline V gene, CDR1 is SGHTA and CDR2 is FQGNSA. The CDR3 contains 15 residues. CDR3 in DNA: TGTGCCAGCAGCACGTACAGGGAAGCCCAAGAGACCCAGTACTTC. Protein product: CASSTYREAQETQYF.